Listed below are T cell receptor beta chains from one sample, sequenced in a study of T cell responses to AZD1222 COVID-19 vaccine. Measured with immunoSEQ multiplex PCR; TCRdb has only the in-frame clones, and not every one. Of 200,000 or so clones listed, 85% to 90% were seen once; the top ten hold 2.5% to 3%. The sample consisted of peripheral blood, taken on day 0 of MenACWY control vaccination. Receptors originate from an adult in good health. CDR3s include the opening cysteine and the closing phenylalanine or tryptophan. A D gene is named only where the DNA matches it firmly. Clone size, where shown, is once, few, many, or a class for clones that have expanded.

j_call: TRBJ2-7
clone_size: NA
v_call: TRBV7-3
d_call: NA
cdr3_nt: TGTGCCAGCAGCCCCGGTGGGAGCCCTAGGGAGCAGTACTTC
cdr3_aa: CASSPGGSPREQYF

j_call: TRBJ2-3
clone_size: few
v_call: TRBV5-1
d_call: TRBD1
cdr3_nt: TGCGCCAGCAGCCCGCTCGGGACAGGTAGCACAGATACGCAGTATTTT
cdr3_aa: CASSPLGTGSTDTQYF

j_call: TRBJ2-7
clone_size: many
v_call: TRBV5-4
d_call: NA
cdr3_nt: TGTGCCAGCAGCTTGGAAAACAAGGACACCGAGCAGTACTTC
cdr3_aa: CASSLENKDTEQYF

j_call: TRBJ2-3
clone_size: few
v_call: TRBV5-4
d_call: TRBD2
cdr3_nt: TGTGCCAGCAGCACCGGACTAGCGGGAAGGGGCGCAGATACGCAGTATTTT
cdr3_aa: CASSTGLAGRGADTQYF

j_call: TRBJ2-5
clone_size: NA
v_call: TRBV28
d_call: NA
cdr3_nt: TGTGCCAGCAGTTTAGCGGGCAGGGTAGAGACCCAGTACTTC
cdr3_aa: CASSLAGRVETQYF

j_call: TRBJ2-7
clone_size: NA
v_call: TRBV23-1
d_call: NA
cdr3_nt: TGCGCCAGCAGTCACAAAGCCCCCTCCTACGAGCAGTACTTC
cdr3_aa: CASSHKAPSYEQYF

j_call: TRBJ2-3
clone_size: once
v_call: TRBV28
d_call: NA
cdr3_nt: TGTGCCAGCAGCCCGGGACCAGGGACCCACAGTAGAGATACGCAGTATTTT
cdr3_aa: CASSPGPGTHSRDTQYF

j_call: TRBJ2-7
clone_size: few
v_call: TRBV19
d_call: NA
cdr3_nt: TGTGCCAGTAGTATCGGGGGCCAGGGGTACTACGAGCAGTACTTC
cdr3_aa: CASSIGGQGYYEQYF

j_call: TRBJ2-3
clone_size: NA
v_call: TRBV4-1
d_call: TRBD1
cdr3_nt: TGCGCCAGCAGCCACTCAATAGACAGGGACCTCAGCACAGATACGCAGTATTTT
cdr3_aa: CASSHSIDRDLSTDTQYF

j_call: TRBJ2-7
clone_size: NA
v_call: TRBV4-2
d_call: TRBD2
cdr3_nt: TGTGCCAGCAGCCAGGGACTAGCGGGAGGGAGATACGAGCAGTACTTC
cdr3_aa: CASSQGLAGGRYEQYF

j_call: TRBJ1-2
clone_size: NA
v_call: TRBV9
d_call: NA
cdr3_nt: TGTGCCAGCAGCGTTGGAGGGTCTGGCTACACCTTC
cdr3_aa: CASSVGGSGYTF

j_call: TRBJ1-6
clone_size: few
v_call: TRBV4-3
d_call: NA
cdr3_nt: TGCGCCAGCAGCCAAGAATATAATTCACCCCTCCACTTT
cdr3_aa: CASSQEYNSPLHF

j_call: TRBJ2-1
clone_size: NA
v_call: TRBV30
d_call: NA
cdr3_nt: TGTGCCTGGAGTGTACTAAGGGGCCTAAATGAGCAGTTCTTC
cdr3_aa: CAWSVLRGLNEQFF

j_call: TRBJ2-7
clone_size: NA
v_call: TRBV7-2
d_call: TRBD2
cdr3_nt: TGTGCCAGCAGCTTCCGCGGGAGGGTGGTCGAGCAGTACTTC
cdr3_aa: CASSFRGRVVEQYF

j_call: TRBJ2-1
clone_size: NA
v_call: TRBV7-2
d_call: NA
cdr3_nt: TGTGCCAGCAGCCCCCTCAGGGGCGATGAGCAGTTCTTC
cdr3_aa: CASSPLRGDEQFF

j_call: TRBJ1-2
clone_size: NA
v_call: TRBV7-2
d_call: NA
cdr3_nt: TGTGCCAGCAGCTTTTCTACCCGCTATTTGGACTATGGCTACACCTTC
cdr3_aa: CASSFSTRYLDYGYTF

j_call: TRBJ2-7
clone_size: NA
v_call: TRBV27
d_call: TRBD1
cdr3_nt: TGTGCCAGCAGTTGGGGACAGGGACCCTACGAGCAGTACTTC
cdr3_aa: CASSWGQGPYEQYF

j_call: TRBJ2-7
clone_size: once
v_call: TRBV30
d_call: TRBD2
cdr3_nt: TGTGCCTGGAGCTTACTAGCGGGAGGGTTATACGAGCAGTACTTC
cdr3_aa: CAWSLLAGGLYEQYF

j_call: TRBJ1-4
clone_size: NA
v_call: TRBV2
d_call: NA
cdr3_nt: TGTGCCAGCCGGGGAGAAGCAACTAATGAAAAACTGTTTTTT
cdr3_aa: CASRGEATNEKLFF

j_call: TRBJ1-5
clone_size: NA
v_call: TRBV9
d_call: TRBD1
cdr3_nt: TGTGCCAGCAGCGCTGGGACAGGAGATAGCAATCAGCCCCAGCATTTT
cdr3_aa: CASSAGTGDSNQPQHF

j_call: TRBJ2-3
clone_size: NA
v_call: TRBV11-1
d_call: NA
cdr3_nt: TGTGCCAGCAGCTTAACGGACCGTGGCACAGATACGCAGTATTTT
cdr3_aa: CASSLTDRGTDTQYF

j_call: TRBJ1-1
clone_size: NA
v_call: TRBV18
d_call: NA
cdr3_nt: TGTGCCAGCTCACCAAACAGCGTCGGCACTGAAGCTTTCTTT
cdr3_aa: CASSPNSVGTEAFF

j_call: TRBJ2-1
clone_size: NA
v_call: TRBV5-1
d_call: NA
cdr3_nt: TGCGCCAGCAGCTTTGATAGGGAGGAGGGTGAGCAGTTCTTC
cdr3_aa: CASSFDREEGEQFF

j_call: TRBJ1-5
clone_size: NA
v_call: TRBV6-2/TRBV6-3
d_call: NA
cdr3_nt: TGTGCCAGCAGTTACTGGGCCAGGGGTTTAGATTTGGCCCAGCATTTT
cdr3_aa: CASSYWARGLDLAQHF

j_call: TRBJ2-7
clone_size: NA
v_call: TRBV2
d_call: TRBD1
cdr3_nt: TGTGCCAGCAGTGTTGAGGGGGCCCTGTCCTACGAGCAGTACTTC
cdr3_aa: CASSVEGALSYEQYF

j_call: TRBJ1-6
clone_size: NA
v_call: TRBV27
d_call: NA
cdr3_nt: TGTGCCAGCAGGGGCAGTATCCTTAATTCACCCCTCCACTTT
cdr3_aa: CASRGSILNSPLHF

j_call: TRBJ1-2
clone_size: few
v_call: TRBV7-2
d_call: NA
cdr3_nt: TGTGCCAGCAGCTCGAAGACGGTAAACTATGGCTACACCTTC
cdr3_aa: CASSSKTVNYGYTF

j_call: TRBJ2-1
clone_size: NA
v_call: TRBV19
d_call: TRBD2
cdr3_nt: TGTGCCAGTAGTAGCGGGAGCTCCTACAATGAGCAGTTCTTC
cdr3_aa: CASSSGSSYNEQFF

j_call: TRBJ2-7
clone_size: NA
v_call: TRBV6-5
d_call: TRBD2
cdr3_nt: TGTGCCAGCGTACAGACTAGCGGGTATCCCTACGAGCAGTACTTC
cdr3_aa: CASVQTSGYPYEQYF

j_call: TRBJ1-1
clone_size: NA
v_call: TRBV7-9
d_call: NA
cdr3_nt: TGTGCCAGCAGCTTAGGATCGAGGGCGAACACTGAAGCTTTCTTT
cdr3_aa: CASSLGSRANTEAFF

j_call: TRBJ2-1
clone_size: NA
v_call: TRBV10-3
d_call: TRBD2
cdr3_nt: TGTGCCATCAGTGCCCCCGGGACTAGCCGGGAGAGTGAGCAGTTCTTC
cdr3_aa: CAISAPGTSRESEQFF

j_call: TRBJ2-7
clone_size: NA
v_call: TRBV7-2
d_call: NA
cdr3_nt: TGTGCCAGCAGCTTAGCGCATGGCCAAGCCTACGAGCAGTACTTC
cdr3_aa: CASSLAHGQAYEQYF

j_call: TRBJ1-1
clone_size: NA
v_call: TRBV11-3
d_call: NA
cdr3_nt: TGTGCCAGCAGCTTTCTGTCCGGGGGTGAAGCTTTCTTT
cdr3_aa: CASSFLSGGEAFF

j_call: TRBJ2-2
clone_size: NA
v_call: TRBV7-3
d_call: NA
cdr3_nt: TGTGCCAGCGGGAACACCGGGGAGCTGTTTTTT
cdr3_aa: CASGNTGELFF

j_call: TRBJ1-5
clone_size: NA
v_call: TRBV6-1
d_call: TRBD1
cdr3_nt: TGTGCCAGCAGTGACGGCAGGGGGGTACATCAGCCCCAGCATTTT
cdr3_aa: CASSDGRGVHQPQHF

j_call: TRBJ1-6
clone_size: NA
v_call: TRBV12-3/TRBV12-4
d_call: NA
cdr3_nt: TGTGCCAGCAGTCCTAACAGGAATTCACCCCTCCACTTT
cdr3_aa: CASSPNRNSPLHF

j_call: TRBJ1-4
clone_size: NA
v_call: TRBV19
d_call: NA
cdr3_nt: TGTGCCAGTAGTACCACGATCGGTGAAAAACTGTTTTTT
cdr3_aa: CASSTTIGEKLFF

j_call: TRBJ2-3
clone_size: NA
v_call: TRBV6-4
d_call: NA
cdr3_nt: TGTGCCAGCAGTTCCAGCCCTAGCACAGATACGCAGTATTTT
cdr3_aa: CASSSSPSTDTQYF

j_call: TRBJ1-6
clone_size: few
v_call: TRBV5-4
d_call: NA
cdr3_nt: TGTGCCAGCAGCGTGACCCCGGGCCTTAATTCACCCCTCCACTTT
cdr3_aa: CASSVTPGLNSPLHF

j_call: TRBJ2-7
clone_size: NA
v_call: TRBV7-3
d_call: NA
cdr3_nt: TGTGCCAGCAGCTTATCTAGTCACGGAAACTACGAGCAGTACTTC
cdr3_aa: CASSLSSHGNYEQYF

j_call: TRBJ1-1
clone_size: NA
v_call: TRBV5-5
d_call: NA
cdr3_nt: TGTGCCAGCAGCCTCGGACATCTGAACACTGAAGCTTTCTTT
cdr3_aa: CASSLGHLNTEAFF

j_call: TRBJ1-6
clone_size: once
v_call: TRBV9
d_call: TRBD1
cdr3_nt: TGTGCCAGCAGCGTATCCCCCGACAGGGATTCACCCCTCCACTTT
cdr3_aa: CASSVSPDRDSPLHF

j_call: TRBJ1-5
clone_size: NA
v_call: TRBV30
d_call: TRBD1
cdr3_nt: TGTGCCTGGAGTCGGGACAGAAGGCAGCCCCAGCATTTT
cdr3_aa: CAWSRDRRQPQHF

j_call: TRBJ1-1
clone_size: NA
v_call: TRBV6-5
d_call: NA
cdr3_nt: TGTGCCAGCAGGCGGGATTCTATGAACACTGAAGCTTTCTTT
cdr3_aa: CASRRDSMNTEAFF

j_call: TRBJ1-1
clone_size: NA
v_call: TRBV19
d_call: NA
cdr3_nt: TGTGCCAGTAGGACGTTCGGCAGGGACACTGAAGCTTTCTTT
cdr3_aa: CASRTFGRDTEAFF

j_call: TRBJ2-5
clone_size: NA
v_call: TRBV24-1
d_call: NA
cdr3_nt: TGTGCCACCAGTGATTTGCATGAGGTGGGCCAAGAGACCCAGTACTTC
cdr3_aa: CATSDLHEVGQETQYF

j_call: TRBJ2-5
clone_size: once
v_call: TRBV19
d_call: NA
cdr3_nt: TGTGCCAGTAGTCCTGGGGGCGGGGAGACCCAGTACTTC
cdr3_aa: CASSPGGGETQYF

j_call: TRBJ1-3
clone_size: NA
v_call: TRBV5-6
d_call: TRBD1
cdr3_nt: TGTGCCAGCAGCTCCAGGACAGGGTGGGGAAACACCATATATTTT
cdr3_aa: CASSSRTGWGNTIYF

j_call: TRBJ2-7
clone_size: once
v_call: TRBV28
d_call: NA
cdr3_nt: TGTGCCAGCAGTTCCGATTATGGACAGAAAAACGAGCAGTACTTC
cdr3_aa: CASSSDYGQKNEQYF

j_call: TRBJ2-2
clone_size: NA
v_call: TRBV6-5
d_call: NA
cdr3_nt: TGTGCCAGCAGCCCCACCTGGACCGGGGAGCTGTTTTTT
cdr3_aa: CASSPTWTGELFF

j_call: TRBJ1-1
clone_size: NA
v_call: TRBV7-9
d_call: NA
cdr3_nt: TGTGCCAGCAGCCCCTGGGGCGGGAACACTGAAGCTTTCTTT
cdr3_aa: CASSPWGGNTEAFF

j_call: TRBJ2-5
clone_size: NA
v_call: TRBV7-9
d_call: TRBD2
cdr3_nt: TGTGCCAGCAGCACCCCCGGGCTAGCGGGGACAGAGACCCAGTACTTC
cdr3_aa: CASSTPGLAGTETQYF

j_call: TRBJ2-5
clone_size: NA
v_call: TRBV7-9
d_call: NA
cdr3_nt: TGTGCCAGCAGCTTAGCACCTGGGGGGACCCAAGAGACCCAGTACTTC
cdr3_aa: CASSLAPGGTQETQYF

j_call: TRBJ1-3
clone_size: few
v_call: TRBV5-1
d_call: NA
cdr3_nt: TGCGCCAGCAGCTCGACAGGAAACTCTGGAAACACCATATATTTT
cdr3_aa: CASSSTGNSGNTIYF

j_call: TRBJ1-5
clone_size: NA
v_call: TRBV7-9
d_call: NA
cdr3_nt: TGTGCCAGCAGCGAGGGACCACAGGTGCCCCAGCATTTT
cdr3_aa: CASSEGPQVPQHF